This T cell receptor beta chain was captured in a study of blood T cell repertoires in COVID-19. The wider study: COVID-19 samples collected from the United States, Italy and Spain covered acute and convalescent phases.

Sequencing was performed with immunoSEQ multiplex PCR; in TCRdb, only in-frame clones are kept and a portion is missing. This sample has fewer than 400,000 clones; roughly 90% occur once, and the top ten carry roughly 2.9%. CDR1 is MNHEY, CDR2 SVGAGI, per germline. Trimming at V came to 4 bases and at J to 1 base, leaving 3 bases not matched to a gene. This CDR3 has 14 amino acids. In Seattle, patients joined the study during active infection and were tracked longitudinally. Comments on this clone: Other DNA sequences in this sample translate to the same CDR3.

The chain carries TRBV6-5 and TRBJ1-1; 7 bases map to TRBD1. The sample comprised peripheral blood. The TCR comes from a woman aged 25 to 39 with COVID-19, enrolled during active disease. CDR3 nucleotides: TGTGCCAGCAGTTGGACAGGTGGGAACACTGAAGCTTTCTTT. Encoded protein: CASSWTGGNTEAFF.